The 28 T cell receptor beta chains listed next were all sequenced from one sample in a study of regulatory T cells in long-lasting Graves disease. The time point is: newly diagnosed GD, antithyroid drugs for less than 3 months. Extracted PBMC RNA gave rise to the TCR library. Libraries of TCR beta came from iRepertoire HTBI primers plus Arm-PCR of CDR3 regions. MiXCR, run by TCRdb on the multiplex PCR reads, gives a single entry per CDR3 protein. The sample shows 360,000 or so distinct CDR3 sequences, 10% to 15% of them seen only once. The same specimen was also included in a second study, on T cells in Graves' hyperthyroidism and ophthalmopathy.

Here the sequenced sample was peripheral blood mononuclear cells (PBMCs), taken at new diagnosis, from a patient treated with antithyroid drugs. These receptors were collected from a woman aged 18-30 years with Graves disease.

This clonotype has a count of ten or more. The chain links TRBV9 to TRBJ2-3, with D hard to call. V dropped 4 bases and J dropped 0 bases, with 9 bases sitting between them. This CDR3 spans 14 amino acids. From germline, CDR1 is SGDLS and CDR2 YYNGEE. CDR3 loop: CASSPLYSTDTQYF. Here the CDR3 DNA reads TGTGCCAGCAGCCCCCTTTATAGCACAGATACGCAGTATTTT.

This clonotype was counted many times. The genes are TRBV27 and TRBJ2-3; tentatively, D is TRBD2 (6 bases). The CDR3 length is 20 residues. CDR1 and CDR2 from the germline V gene are MNHEY and SMNVEV (reference sequence). V was shortened by 6 bases and J by 0 bases, with 28 bases between the two germline ends. The CDR3 DNA follows: TGTGCCAGCAGCCTTCTCCTACGGCGGGGCCTTCAGTTTAGCACAGATACGCAGTATTTT. Residues: CASSLLLRRGLQFSTDTQYF.

Note on this clonotype: Being one base from a much bigger clone, this may be a read error. CDR3 sequence (DNA): TGTGCCAGCAGTTCCCTACTAGCGGGTCTTCCCTATGAGCAGTACTTC. Its translation: CASSSLLAGLPYEQYF. The chain couples TRBV6-5 to TRBJ2-5; 9 nucleotides align to TRBD2. The length of the CDR3 is 16 residues. Germline V CDR1 and CDR2: MNHEY, SVGAGI. V was pared by 4 bases and J by 11 bases, with 17 bases of the junction left unmatched.

V is TRBV12-3 or TRBV12-4 and J is TRBJ1-2; no clear D. Trimming removed 3 bases from V and 2 bases from J, with 28 bases in between. CDR3 length: 20 amino acids. The CDR3 loop is CASSFSLRSFYVPPNYGYTF. CDR3 nucleotides: TGTGCCAGCAGTTTTTCGTTGCGGAGCTTCTACGTACCCCCGAACTATGGCTACACCTTC.

V and J are TRBV6-2 or TRBV6-3 and TRBJ2-7, with D possibly being TRBD2 (7 bases). The CDR3 is 17 residues long. Looked up from germline, CDR1 is MNHEY and CDR2 is SVGEGT. Trimming removed 0 bases at V and 3 bases at J, with 18 bases between. The CDR3 loop reads CASSYSPGGAGHYEQYF. The CDR3 DNA follows: TGTGCCAGCAGTTACTCGCCTGGGGGGGCGGGACACTACGAGCAGTACTTC.

This clonotype was detected many times. An end of the junction differs from the germline gene, which may be a read error. The chain uses TRBV7-7 and TRBJ1-1, with 9 positions matching TRBD1. The CDR3 runs 14 residues. Germline-derived CDR1 and CDR2 are SSHAT and FNYEAQ (reference sequence). Here the CDR3 DNA reads TGTGCTAGCAGCCCACGAGGACAGGGGCGCGGAGCTTTCTTT. This encodes CASSPRGQGRGAFF.

This clonotype was seen at least ten times. The chain combines TRBV7-2 with TRBJ2-5; 8 bases match TRBD2. V shed 7 bases, J shed 1 base, and the junction held 14 bases outside the gene matches. The CDR3 has 17 amino acids. CDR1 and CDR2 (germline): SGHTA, FQGNSA. The CDR3 reads CASTPGGGSSIQETQYF. DNA for the CDR3: TGTGCCAGCACCCCTGGCGGGGGGTCTTCAATCCAAGAGACCCAGTACTTC.

V gene TRBV11-2 combines with J gene TRBJ1-1; D not resolved. This CDR3 is built from 14 residues. The germline CDR1 and CDR2 sequences are SGHAT and FQNNGV. Trimming removed 2 bases from V and 9 bases from J, with 16 bases in between. CDR3 coding DNA: TGTGCCAGCAGCTTAACTTCGACTGCACTGAAAGCTTTCTTT. It codes for CASSLTSTALKAFF.

This clonotype was seen a handful of times. The V call is TRBV7-6, the J call TRBJ2-5, with TRBD2 as a possible D gene (7 bases). The length of the CDR3 is 16 residues. The V gene lost 4 bases and the J gene lost 5 bases, with 20 bases spanning the gap. Germline-derived CDR1 and CDR2 are SGHVS and FNYEAQ. CDR3 nucleotide sequence: TGTGCCAGCAGCTGGGGAGGGGGTGACAGCTTTGAGACCCAGTACTTC. Amino acids: CASSWGGGDSFETQYF.

This clonotype has a count of ten or more. This chain joins TRBV20-1 and TRBJ2-2; a weak D match, TRBD2 (6 bases). This CDR3 spans 12 amino acids. Trimming removed 5 bases from V and 5 bases from J, with 9 bases in between. Germline assignment: CDR1 DFQATT and CDR2 SNEGSKA (reference sequence). This CDR3 reads CSAFRGTGELFF. The DNA for the CDR3 is TGCAGTGCTTTTCGGGGGACCGGGGAGCTGTTTTTT.

The chain recombines TRBV7-9 with TRBJ2-1, with D perhaps TRBD1 (5 bases). V lost 11 bases and J 3 bases, leaving 17 bases between the germline ends. This CDR3 region has 14 residues. CDR1 and CDR2 from the germline V gene are SEHNR and FQNEAQ (reference sequence). DNA of the CDR3: TGTGCCGGACAAGCCCTTTTGATCTACAATGAGCAGTTCTTC. This translates into CAGQALLIYNEQFF.

This clonotype was seen repeatedly, ten times or more. The chain uses TRBV11-1 and TRBJ2-1, with D perhaps TRBD2 (6 bases). CDR3 length: 16 amino acids. Germline loops: CDR1 SGHAT, CDR2 FQDESV (reference sequence). Trimming removed 1 base at V and 4 bases at J, with 14 bases between. The CDR3 DNA reads TGTGCCAGCAGCTTAGTTGGGGACTTGCCTTACAATGAGCAGTTCTTC. Protein sequence: CASSLVGDLPYNEQFF.

The chain carries TRBV4-1 and TRBJ2-7, with 13 bases that match TRBD2. The CDR3 extends over 17 amino acids. CDR1 and CDR2 from the germline V gene are MGHRA and YSYEKL. J gave up 0 bases and V 1 base, and 3 bases lay outside the gene matches. The CDR3 loop reads CASSQGRLAGGSYEQYF. The CDR3, as DNA: TGCGCCAGCAGCCAAGGCCGACTAGCGGGGGGCTCCTACGAGCAGTACTTC.

In the case of this clonotype: This likely stems from a read error, as it lies one base from a far larger clone. The rearrangement uses TRBV12-3 or TRBV12-4 and TRBJ2-3, with D tentatively TRBD1 (5 bases). The end of the DNA is better explained by TRBJ1-1, so the J call may be wrong. The CDR3 extends over 13 amino acids. The CDR3: CASSSGFAGEAFF. In nucleotides, the CDR3 is TGTGCCAGCAGTTCAGGGTTCGCGGGTGAAGCTTTCTTT.

The rearrangement links TRBV29-1 to TRBJ2-1; D might be TRBD2 (5 bases). The germline V gene has CDR1 SQVTM and CDR2 ANQGSEA. Trimming took 4 bases from V and 6 from J, leaving 13 bases between them. CDR3 size: 13 residues. The DNA for the CDR3 is TGCAGCGTTGTCCGGGGAAGGATCAATGAGCAGTTCTTC. The encoded protein is CSVVRGRINEQFF.

This clonotype was picked up a small number of times. V is TRBV20-1 and J is TRBJ1-6, with 7 bases that match TRBD1. Trimming took 6 bases from V and 7 from J; bases not matched to a gene: 6. CDR1 and CDR2 (germline): DFQATT, SNEGSKA (reference sequence). The CDR3 covers 13 residues. The CDR3 here is CSAGRDSNSPLHF. DNA for the CDR3: TGCAGTGCCGGCCGGGACAGCAATTCACCCCTCCACTTT.

This clonotype was seen many times. The chain carries TRBV7-6 and TRBJ2-1; no firm D call. Trimming left V 3 bases short and J 5 bases short, with 2 bases between. The CDR3 consists of 11 residues. CDR1 SGHVS and CDR2 FNYEAQ come from the germline V gene. Here the CDR3 DNA reads TGTGCCAGCAGCTTCCACAATGAGCAGTTCTTC. As protein: CASSFHNEQFF.

This clonotype was found a few times. The chain employs TRBV6-1 and TRBJ2-1; weak D call: TRBD2 (6 bases). CDR3 length: 12 amino acids. In germline, CDR1 is MNHNS, CDR2 SASEGT. V lost 7 bases, J lost 10 bases, and 14 bases lay in between. The CDR3 loop is CASTSSAFEQFF. CDR3 coding DNA: TGTGCCAGCACCTCTAGCGCCTTCGAGCAGTTCTTC.

This rearrangement joins TRBV9 to TRBJ2-1; 13 bases align to TRBD2. CDR1 is SGDLS and CDR2 is YYNGEE in the germline V gene. The V segment lost 2 bases and the J segment 12 bases; nucleotides outside the gene matches: 14. CDR3 length: 17 residues. The CDR3: CASSVDGQGTSGIRQFF. The CDR3 coding sequence is TGTGCCAGCAGCGTCGACGGTCAGGGGACTAGCGGGATAAGGCAGTTCTTC.

This chain links TRBV28 with TRBJ2-7; TRBD2 agrees at 11 bases. The CDR3 sequence is 16 residues long. With 5 bases clipped from V and 4 bases from J, the junction kept 10 bases outside the gene matches. The germline gives CDR1 MDHEN, CDR2 SYDVKM. The CDR3 nucleotides are TGTGCCAGCAGTGCGAAACTAGCGGGAGTTGAGTACGAGCAGTACTTC. Its protein product is CASSAKLAGVEYEQYF.

To note about this clonotype: Since a much larger clone is just one base distant, this may be a read error. V and J are TRBV5-4 and TRBJ2-1; D perhaps matches TRBD2 (6 bases). This CDR3 has 15 amino acids. With 3 bases removed from V and 0 bases from J, the gap between germline ends came to 10 bases. Germline lookup yields CDR1 SGHNT and CDR2 YYREEE (reference sequence). CDR3 DNA sequence: TGTGCCAGCAGCTGGGGACTGAGCTCCTACAATGAGCAGTTCTTC. Amino acids: CASSWGLSSYNEQFF.

There are many counts of this clonotype. V and J are TRBV29-1 and TRBJ2-3; D remains ambiguous. Between the trimmed V and J ends, which lost 8 bases and 6 bases, there was a span of 15 bases. The length of the CDR3 is 12 residues. Germline V CDR1 and CDR2: SQVTM, ANQGSEA. CDR3 DNA sequence: TGCAGCATCTGCCAGCTCGGGGATACGCAGTATTTT. It translates to CSICQLGDTQYF.

The table lists this clonotype with many counts. J is TRBJ2-2 and V is TRBV11-2; 11 bases align to TRBD1. This CDR3 comprises 16 residues. V was pared by 5 bases and J by 5 bases, with 7 bases of the junction left unmatched. The germline V gene encodes CDR1 SGHAT and CDR2 FQNNGV. The CDR3 loop reads CASSRGQGGPTGELFF. DNA of the CDR3: TGTGCCAGCAGCCGGGGACAGGGGGGACCAACCGGGGAGCTGTTTTTT.

The CDR3 nucleotides read TGTGCCAGCACCGTCGACCGGACCGGGGTCTATGGCTACACCTTC. Its protein product is CASTVDRTGVYGYTF. The rearrangement uses TRBV3-2 and TRBJ1-2; the table's TRBD1 call for D was not verified on the DNA. TRBV3-2 is assigned pseudogene status. The CDR3 consists of 15 residues.

At least ten counts were recorded for this clonotype. The chain links TRBV6-9 to TRBJ1-2; D possibly corresponds to TRBD1 (6 bases). The CDR3 is 16 amino acids. In germline, CDR1 is MNHGY, CDR2 SVAAGI. V was cut by 4 bases and J by 4 bases, with 19 bases left in between. CDR3 residues: CASSSRTGFMGYGYTF. CDR3 coding DNA: TGTGCCAGCAGTTCCAGAACAGGGTTTATGGGCTATGGCTACACCTTC.

Details on this clonotype: A much larger clone lies one base from this, so it may be a read error. The conserved closing phenylalanine or tryptophan is absent in this CDR3, likely reflecting a read error. The chain carries TRBV18 and TRBJ1-1; 7 nucleotides match TRBD1. CDR1 and CDR2 from the germline V gene are KGHSH and LQKENI. CDR3 length: 15 residues. V gave up 0 bases and J gave up 11 bases; unmatched junction bases: 12. The CDR3 region is CASSPPSSQGKAAFS. CDR3 nucleotide sequence: TGTGCCAGCTCACCACCGTCTTCACAGGGGAAGGCGGCTTTCTCT.

Concerning this clonotype: Since a much larger clone is just one base distant, this may be a read error. The genes are TRBV5-5 and TRBJ1-1, with D possibly being TRBD1 (6 bases). V was pared by 1 base and J by 4 bases, with 17 bases between. Looked up from germline, CDR1 is SGHKS and CDR2 is YYEKEE (reference sequence). This CDR3 is 16 amino acids long. As DNA, the CDR3 is TGTGCCAGCAGCTTGTGGGACACTTATTATGGCACTGAAGCTTTCTTT. Amino acids: CASSLWDTYYGTEAFF.

The chain links TRBV5-5 to TRBJ1-1, with D hard to call. This CDR3 contains 14 residues. With 1 base removed from V and 0 bases from J, the gap between germline ends came to 7 bases. The germline gives CDR1 SGHKS, CDR2 YYEKEE (reference sequence). CDR3 sequence (DNA): TGTGCCAGCAGCTTGCCGGGTTTGAACACTGAAGCTTTCTTT. Translation: CASSLPGLNTEAFF.